The source of this T cell receptor (beta chain) is a study of cytomegalovirus exposure and HLA in healthy donors. The PCR had 60 Vbeta and 13 Jbeta primers. Repertoires were generated with immunoSEQ multiplex PCR, while TCRdb's copy carries only in-frame clones and drops some. The sample lists some 150,000 clones, approximately 74% occurring once. Germline V gene data show CDR1 as MNHNS and CDR2 as SASEGT. J lost 0 bases, V lost 8 bases, and 4 bases had no gene match. This CDR3 spans 14 amino acids. Sequenced input: PBMCs. The genes are TRBV6-1 and TRBJ1-5; 7 bases are shared with TRBD1. The clonotype comes from a man between 25 and 39 years old in good health and CMV-seronegative. The CDR3 DNA sequence: TGTGCCAGCTCGGGACAGAATAGCAATCAGCCCCAGCATTTT. Translated: CASSGQNSNQPQHF.